This section outlines one T cell receptor beta chain sequence together with its context. This clonotype was seen a few times. Its binding antigen is unknown. No quality values exist for individual bases; no much larger clone is one base distant. This sample is drawn from a study of T cells after yellow fever vaccination (dated by TCRdb to between 2017 and 2020). For context, the study as a whole: The SMART-Seq v4 Ultra Low Input RNA kit was used to prepare libraries from fractions with low cell numbers. To follow T-cell clones before and after both primary and booster YFV17D yellow fever vaccination, bulk TCR alpha and beta repertoires underwent longitudinal sequencing. Bulk PBMC replicates and cell subsets were isolated from blood drawn at multiple timepoints before and after both primary and secondary immunization. Two healthy male donors made up the cohort, one aged 18 to 30 years and the other aged 30 to 40 years. Broader findings and caveats from the paper: A small fraction of clonotypes showed up in both the CD4 and CD8 compartments, probably as a result of convergent recombination. Most clones expanded after primary vaccination were re-detected after the booster (around 96% of CD4 and around 88% of CD8), suggesting broad memory maintenance. Because abundant contaminating clonotypes from the bulk population could be contained in FACS-sorted repertoires, computational filtering was required. The secondary T-cell response was weaker than the primary response but faster, peaking on day 5 instead of day 15. Because only a couple of donors were included in the study, the extent to which the findings can be generalized is limited.

V sheds 0 bases and J sheds 2 bases, leaving 7 bases between their ends. Spanning cysteine to phenylalanine, the CDR3 consists of 13 amino acids. Left in the record is the CDR3 DNA by itself, 39 bases read in frame from the first base. Via the germline V gene (reference sequence), CDR1 is DFQATT and CDR2 SNEGSKA. For sequencing, an Illumina NovaSeq 6000 was employed. TCR cDNA was synthesized by 5'RACE template switching, which introduced a universal primer site and unique molecular identifiers. Priming for cDNA synthesis came from both the TCR alpha and TCR beta constant segments. Library amplification involved two PCR steps, and the second step added sample barcodes and sequencing adapters. Sequencing of the libraries was done on either Illumina HiSeq 2500 (2x100 bp) or NovaSeq (2x150 bp). In the source study's methods: MIGEC handled demultiplexing of reads and collapsing into UMI consensus sequences, while MiXCR performed V(D)J alignment. Clonotypes responding to the vaccine were identified with edgeR on replicate PBMC samples, with the criteria of FDR below 0.01 and a log2 fold change above 5 up to day 15. Each bulk clonotype was labeled CD4 or CD8 based on which sequenced repertoire, CD4 or CD8, contained the clonotype at higher abundance. TCRdb cleaned the public reads at Q25 with fastp, built clones with MiXCR and kept in-frame beta chains. Identical CDR3 proteins give one entry, which carries the most common genes and DNA. The V and J calls and clone size come from TCRdb's table, not from the authors' own analysis. The sample yields roughly 190,000 distinct CDR3 sequences; approximately 10% were counted once. Of the sample, 36% is held by the ten largest clones.

What the treatment or condition label conveys for this sample: live attenuated yellow fever vaccine strain. A standard Ficoll-Paque protocol was used to isolate PBMCs from peripheral blood. Dynabeads CD4 and CD8 positive selection kits were used to isolate the CD4 and CD8 T-cell fractions. TriZol was used to extract RNA from bulk PBMCs, from CD4 and CD8 fractions, and from dextramer-positive and dextramer-negative fractions. The origin of this receptor is a man aged 18 to 29 who received the YFV17D yellow fever vaccine. The rearrangement combines TRBV20-1 with TRBJ1-2; the D gene cannot be named for sure. Sample: CD8+ T cells sorted from PBMCs, taken 15 days after the yellow fever booster vaccination. The nucleotide sequence reads TGCAGTGCTAGAGACAACACAAACTATGGCTACACCTTC. Its coded protein is CSARDNTNYGYTF.